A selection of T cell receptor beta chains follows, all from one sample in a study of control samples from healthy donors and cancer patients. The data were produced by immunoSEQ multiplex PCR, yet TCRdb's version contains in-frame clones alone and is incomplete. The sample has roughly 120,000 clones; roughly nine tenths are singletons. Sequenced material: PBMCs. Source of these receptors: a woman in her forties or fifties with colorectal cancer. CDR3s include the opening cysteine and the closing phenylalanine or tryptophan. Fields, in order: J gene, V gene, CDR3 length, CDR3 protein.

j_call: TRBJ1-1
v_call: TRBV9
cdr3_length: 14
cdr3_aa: CASSAEKADTEAFF

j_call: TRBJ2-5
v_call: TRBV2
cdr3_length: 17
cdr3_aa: CASSLSIGTSYVETQYF

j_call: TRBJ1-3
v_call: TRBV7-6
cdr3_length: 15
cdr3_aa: CASSGAGAAENTIYF

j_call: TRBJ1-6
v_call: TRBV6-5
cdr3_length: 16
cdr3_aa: CASSYSITGGNSPLHF

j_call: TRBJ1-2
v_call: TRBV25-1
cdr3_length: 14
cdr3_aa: CASRTSGQIYGYTF

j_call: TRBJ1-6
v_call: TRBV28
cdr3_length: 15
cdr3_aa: CASSLGRAGGSPLHF

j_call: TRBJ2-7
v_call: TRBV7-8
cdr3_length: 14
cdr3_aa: CASSLAQRGREQYF

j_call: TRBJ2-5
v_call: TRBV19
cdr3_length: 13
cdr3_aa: CASSIAVQETQYF

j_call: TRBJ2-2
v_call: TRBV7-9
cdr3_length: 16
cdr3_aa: CASSFGLAGDSGELFF

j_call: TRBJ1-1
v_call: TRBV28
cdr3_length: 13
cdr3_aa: CASSLGSSTEAFF

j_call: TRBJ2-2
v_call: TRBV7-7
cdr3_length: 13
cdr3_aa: CASSVGLAGELFF

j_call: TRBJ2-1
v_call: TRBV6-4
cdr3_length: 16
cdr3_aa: CASSEVGESSYNEQFF

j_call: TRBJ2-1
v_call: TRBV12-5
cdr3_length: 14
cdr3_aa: CASGLGTRSNEQFF

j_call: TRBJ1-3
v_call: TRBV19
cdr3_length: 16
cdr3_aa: CASSEPGQYSGNTIYF

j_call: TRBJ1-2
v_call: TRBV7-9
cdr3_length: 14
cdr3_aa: CASSQPPGNYGYTF

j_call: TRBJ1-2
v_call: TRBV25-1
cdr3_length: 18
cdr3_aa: CASSEGGRQNDANYGYTF

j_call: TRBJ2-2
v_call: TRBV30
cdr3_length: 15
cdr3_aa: CAWSVGQANTGELFF

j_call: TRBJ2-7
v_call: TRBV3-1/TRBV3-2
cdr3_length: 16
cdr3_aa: CASSMGLAGISYEQYF

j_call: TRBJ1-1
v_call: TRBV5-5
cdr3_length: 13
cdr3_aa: CASSFGTATEAFF

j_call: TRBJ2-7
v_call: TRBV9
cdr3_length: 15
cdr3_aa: CASSVNPGLLYEQYF

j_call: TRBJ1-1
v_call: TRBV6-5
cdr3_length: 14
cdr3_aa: CASRLDRGPSEAFF

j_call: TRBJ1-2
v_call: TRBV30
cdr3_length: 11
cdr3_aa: CAWKLPWGYTF

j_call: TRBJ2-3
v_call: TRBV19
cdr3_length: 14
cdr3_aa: CASSSSYRADTQYF

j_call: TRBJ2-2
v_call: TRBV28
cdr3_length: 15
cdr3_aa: CASRREGPSTGELFF

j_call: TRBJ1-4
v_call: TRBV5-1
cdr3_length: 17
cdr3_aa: CASSLNLGETTNEKLFF

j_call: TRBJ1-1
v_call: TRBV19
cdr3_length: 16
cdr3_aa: CASRNRDRGLAAEAFF

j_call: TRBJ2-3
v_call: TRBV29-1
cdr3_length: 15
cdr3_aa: CSVPPGGGRTDTQYF